The 17 T cell receptor beta chains below were found in one sample sequenced in a study of T cell repertoires in cytomegalovirus infection. TCRdb passed the reads through MiXCR, listing each CDR3 protein once. This sample yields approximately 73,000 distinct CDR3 sequences, of which about 40% are seen a single time; 80% to 95% belongs to the top ten. What these receptors recognize is not known. The specimen was CD8+ T cells from cultured PBMCs, collected from culture after CMV antigen stimulation. These receptor sequences come from a human donor in good health (CMV status not recorded). Some clones in this sample may be carry-over from other donors' samples.

The V gene is TRBV4-2, the J gene TRBJ2-3; no clear D gene. Germline V lookup: CDR1 LGHNA, CDR2 YNFKEQ. The V end was cut by 0 bases, the J end by 2 bases, with 9 bases between. This CDR3 has 15 residues. CDR3 residues: CASSQEEQTTDTQYF. The CDR3 DNA follows: TGTGCCAGCAGCCAAGAGGAGCAGACCACAGATACGCAGTATTTT.

The chain uses TRBV27 and TRBJ2-5; TRBD1 matches at 7 bases. The V gene end was trimmed by 7 bases and the J gene end by 7 bases; junction bases not matched to a gene: 12. The CDR3 is 14 amino acids. CDR1 is MNHEY, CDR2 SMNVEV, per germline (reference sequence). CDR3 amino acids: CASTQQGNPGTQYF. Written as DNA, the CDR3 is TGTGCCAGCACGCAACAGGGGAATCCAGGGACCCAGTACTTC.

This clonotype was seen more than once but under ten times. V gene TRBV6-1 combines with J gene TRBJ1-1, with D perhaps TRBD1 (5 bases). V lost 5 bases to trimming and J lost 2 bases, with 24 bases between them. CDR3 size: 18 residues. Germline CDR1 MNHNS, CDR2 SASEGT. The CDR3 bases are TGTGCCAGCAGTTACCCCCAAGAAGGGGCCACCAGAAACACTGAAGCTTTCTTT. Encoded protein: CASSYPQEGATRNTEAFF.

The J gene is TRBJ1-6, the V gene TRBV2, with D uncertain. The CDR3 has 18 residues. The V gene's germline CDR1 is SNHLY and CDR2 FYNNEI. Deletions cut 2 bases from V and 0 bases from J, with 14 bases between. The CDR3 DNA reads as TGTGCCAGCAGTGAACCCCTTGCCTCAAGCTCCTATAATTCACCCCTCCACTTT. Protein: CASSEPLASSSYNSPLHF.

A note on this clonotype: The junction departs from germline at one end; a sequencing error may be responsible. The chain combines TRBV27 with TRBJ2-2; TRBD1 agrees at 7 bases. The germline V gene encodes CDR1 MNHEY and CDR2 SMNVEV (reference sequence). CDR3 length equals 17 residues. The DNA of the CDR3 is TGTGCCAGCAGTTTATCGGGGTACAGGGGTTACACCGGGGAGCTGATTTTT. Translated, it gives CASSLSGYRGYTGELIF.

This clonotype was picked up a small number of times. This chain links TRBV4-2 with TRBJ2-2; 7 nucleotides agree with TRBD2. The CDR3 is 16 amino acids. CDR1 is LGHNA and CDR2 is YNFKEQ in the germline V gene. The V segment lost 0 bases and the J segment 4 bases; nucleotides outside the gene matches: 5. CDR3 DNA: TGTGCCAGCAGCCAAGAGAGCGGGGCGCCCACCGGGGAGCTGTTTTTT. It translates to CASSQESGAPTGELFF.

This clonotype is a singleton in its sample. The CDR3 bases are TGTGCCAGCAGTTACTTGGGGGGGGATCCTTACGAGCAGTACTTC. Its protein is CASSYLGGDPYEQYF. J is TRBJ2-7 and V is TRBV6-8; 7 positions match TRBD2. The CDR3 length is 15 residues. The germline gives CDR1 MNHGY, CDR2 SAAAGT. The V gene end was trimmed by 1 base and the J gene end by 4 bases; junction bases not matched to a gene: 7.

The table lists this clonotype with a few counts. V gene TRBV4-1 combines with J gene TRBJ1-2; D not resolved. Trimming took 3 bases from V and 2 from J, leaving 7 bases between them. The CDR3 loop spans 13 amino acids. Germline V lookup: CDR1 MGHRA, CDR2 YSYEKL. The CDR3 is CASSHRSNYGYTF. The DNA of the CDR3 is TGCGCCAGCAGCCATAGGAGCAACTATGGCTACACCTTC.

The rearrangement joins TRBV6-1 to TRBJ2-4; D not certain. CDR1 MNHNS and CDR2 SASEGT come from the germline V gene. Deletions cut 5 bases from V and 2 bases from J, with 16 bases between. This CDR3 has 16 amino acids. The CDR3 region is CASSPPLLETKNIQYF. The DNA for the CDR3 is TGTGCCAGCAGTCCCCCGCTCCTGGAAACCAAAAACATTCAGTACTTC.

This clonotype was seen only a few times. The V call is TRBV12-3 or TRBV12-4, the J call TRBJ2-2; the D is unclear. Trimming shortened V by 2 bases and J by 1 base, and 5 bases separated the two germline ends. This CDR3 has 14 residues. The chain's CDR3 is CASSLKGNTGELFF. The CDR3 DNA is TGTGCCAGCAGTTTAAAAGGGAACACCGGGGAGCTGTTTTTT.

This clonotype was recorded at least ten times. This chain joins TRBV7-8 and TRBJ1-2; possible D gene TRBD1, 6 bases. Germline lookup yields CDR1 SGHVS and CDR2 FQNEAQ. CDR3 size: 15 residues. The germline V and J ends were trimmed by 5 bases and 4 bases, with 17 bases remaining between them. CDR3 loop: CASSARTAVVYGYTF. The CDR3 bases are TGTGCCAGCAGCGCAAGGACAGCGGTCGTCTATGGCTACACCTTC.

This chain joins TRBV7-9 and TRBJ1-2; D not resolved. The V gene lost 4 bases and the J gene lost 1 base, with 13 bases spanning the gap. Germline V lookup: CDR1 SEHNR, CDR2 FQNEAQ (reference sequence). This CDR3 has 15 residues. CDR3 in DNA: TGTGCCAGCAGCTCGGGGTCGGAATTTAACTATGGCTACACCTTC. Translated, it gives CASSSGSEFNYGYTF.

The table lists this clonotype with many counts. The V and J genes are TRBV7-6 and TRBJ2-7, with TRBD1 identical over 8 bases. Trimming removed 5 bases from V and 7 bases from J; junction bases left unmatched: 7. CDR1 is SGHVS, CDR2 FNYEAQ, per germline. The CDR3 sequence is 13 residues long. The CDR3 DNA is TGTGCCAGCAGCCCAACAGGGGGTGAGGAGCAGTACTTC. Its translation is CASSPTGGEEQYF. The full variable domain, completed using reference TRBV7-6 and TRBJ2-7, is GAGVSQSPRYKVTKRGQDVALRCDPISGHVSLYWYRQALGQGPEFLTYFNYEAQQDKSGLPNDRFSAERPEGSISTLTIQRTEQRDSAMYRCASSPTGGEEQYFGPGTRLTVT.

A few counts support this clonotype. This sequence joins TRBV7-6 and TRBJ1-3; D uncertain. Trimming left V 2 bases short and J 2 bases short, with 7 bases between. Germline lookup yields CDR1 SGHVS and CDR2 FNYEAQ. The CDR3 is 14 amino acids. The CDR3 region is CASSLSITGNTIYF. The CDR3 DNA follows: TGTGCCAGCAGCTTAAGCATTACTGGAAACACCATATATTTT.

The J gene is TRBJ2-3, the V gene TRBV5-1; 7 nucleotides match TRBD2. CDR3 length: 15 amino acids. CDR1 SGHRS and CDR2 YFSETQ come from the germline V gene. With 3 bases clipped from V and 3 bases from J, the junction kept 7 bases outside the gene matches. The CDR3, as DNA: TGCGCCAGCAGCTCCGGACTAGGGGTGACAGATACGCAGTATTTT. This gives the protein CASSSGLGVTDTQYF.

The chain couples TRBV4-2 to TRBJ1-2, with D perhaps matching TRBD1 (5 bases). V was clipped by 0 bases and J by 4 bases, with 15 bases between them. The CDR3 has 16 residues. Germline CDR1 and CDR2: LGHNA and YNFKEQ. The CDR3 sequence: CASSQEIQGPTYGYTF. The CDR3 DNA reads as TGTGCCAGCAGCCAAGAAATCCAGGGCCCCACCTATGGCTACACCTTC.

This clonotype was recorded a few times. V and J are TRBV7-6 and TRBJ2-3; D may be TRBD2 (5 bases). V lost 6 bases, J lost 1 base, and 14 bases lay in between. Per the germline V gene, CDR1 is SGHVS and CDR2 is FNYEAQ. CDR3 size: 15 residues. For the CDR3, the DNA is TGTGCCAGCAGTCTAGCCCCAAGGGGCACAGATACGCAGTATTTT. It specifies CASSLAPRGTDTQYF.